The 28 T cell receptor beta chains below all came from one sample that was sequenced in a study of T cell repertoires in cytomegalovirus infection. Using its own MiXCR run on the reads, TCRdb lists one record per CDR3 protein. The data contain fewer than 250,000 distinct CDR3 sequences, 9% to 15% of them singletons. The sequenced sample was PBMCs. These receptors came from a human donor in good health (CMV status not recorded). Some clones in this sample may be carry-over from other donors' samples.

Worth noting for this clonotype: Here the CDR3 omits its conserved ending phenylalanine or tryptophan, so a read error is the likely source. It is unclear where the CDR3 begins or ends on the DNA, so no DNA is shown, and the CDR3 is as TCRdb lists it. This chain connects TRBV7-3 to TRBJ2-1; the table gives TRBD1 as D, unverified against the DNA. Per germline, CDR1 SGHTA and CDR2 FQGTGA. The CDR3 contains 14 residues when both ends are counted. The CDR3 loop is CASSPTGQGNEQFG.

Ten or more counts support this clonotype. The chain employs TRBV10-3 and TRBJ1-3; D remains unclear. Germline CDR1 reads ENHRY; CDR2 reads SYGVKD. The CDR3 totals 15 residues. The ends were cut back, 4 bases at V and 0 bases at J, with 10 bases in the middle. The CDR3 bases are TGTGCCATCAGTGGGCAGAAGCTCTCTGGAAACACCATATATTTT. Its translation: CAISGQKLSGNTIYF.

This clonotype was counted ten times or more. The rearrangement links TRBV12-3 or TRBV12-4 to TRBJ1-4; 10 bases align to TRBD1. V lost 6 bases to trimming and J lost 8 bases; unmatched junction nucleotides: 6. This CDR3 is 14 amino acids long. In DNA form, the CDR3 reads TGTGCCAGCAGCCGGACAGGGGGTGACGAAAAACTGTTTTTT. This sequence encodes CASSRTGGDEKLFF.

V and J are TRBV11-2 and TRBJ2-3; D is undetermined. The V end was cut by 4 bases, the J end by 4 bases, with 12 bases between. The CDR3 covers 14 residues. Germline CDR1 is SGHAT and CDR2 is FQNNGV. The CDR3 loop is CASSSARWADTQYF. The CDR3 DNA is TGTGCCAGCAGCTCCGCCCGGTGGGCAGATACGCAGTATTTT.

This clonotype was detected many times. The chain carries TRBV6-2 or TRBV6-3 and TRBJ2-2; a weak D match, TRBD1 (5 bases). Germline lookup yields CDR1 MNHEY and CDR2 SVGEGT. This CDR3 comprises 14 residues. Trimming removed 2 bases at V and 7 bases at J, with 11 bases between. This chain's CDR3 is CASSYTDRGGELFF. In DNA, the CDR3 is TGTGCCAGCAGTTACACGGATAGGGGCGGGGAGCTGTTTTTT.

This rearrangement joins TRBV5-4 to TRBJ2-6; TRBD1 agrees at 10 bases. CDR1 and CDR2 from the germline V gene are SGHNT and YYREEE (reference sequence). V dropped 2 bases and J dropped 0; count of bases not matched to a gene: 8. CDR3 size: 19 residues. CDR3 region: CASSFGTGAPGSGANVLTF. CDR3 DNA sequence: TGTGCCAGCAGCTTCGGGACAGGGGCCCCCGGCTCTGGGGCCAACGTCCTGACTTTC. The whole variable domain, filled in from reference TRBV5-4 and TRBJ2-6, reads ETGVTQSPTHLIKTRGQQVTLRCSSQSGHNTVSWYQQALGQGPQFIFQYYREEENGRGNFPPRFSGLQFPNYSSELNVNALELDDSALYLCASSFGTGAPGSGANVLTFGAGSRLTVL.

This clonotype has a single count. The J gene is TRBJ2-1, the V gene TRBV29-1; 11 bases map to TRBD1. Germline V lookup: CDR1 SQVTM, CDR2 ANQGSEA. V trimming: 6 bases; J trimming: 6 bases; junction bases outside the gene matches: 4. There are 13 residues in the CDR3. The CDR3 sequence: CSVLGQGANEQFF. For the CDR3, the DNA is TGCAGCGTCCTAGGACAGGGGGCCAATGAGCAGTTCTTC.

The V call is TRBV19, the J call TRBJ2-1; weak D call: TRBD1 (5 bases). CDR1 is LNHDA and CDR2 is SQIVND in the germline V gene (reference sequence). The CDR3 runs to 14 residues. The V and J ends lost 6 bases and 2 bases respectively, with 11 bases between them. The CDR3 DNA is TGTGCCAGTAGGCCAGGGATCGCCTACAATGAGCAGTTCTTC. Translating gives CASRPGIAYNEQFF.

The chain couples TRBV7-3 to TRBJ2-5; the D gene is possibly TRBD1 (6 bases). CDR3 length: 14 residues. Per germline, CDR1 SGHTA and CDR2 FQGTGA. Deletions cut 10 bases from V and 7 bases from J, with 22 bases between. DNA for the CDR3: TGTGCCACCGAGCCTGGGGGCCCCCGAGGGACCCAGTACTTC. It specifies CATEPGGPRGTQYF.

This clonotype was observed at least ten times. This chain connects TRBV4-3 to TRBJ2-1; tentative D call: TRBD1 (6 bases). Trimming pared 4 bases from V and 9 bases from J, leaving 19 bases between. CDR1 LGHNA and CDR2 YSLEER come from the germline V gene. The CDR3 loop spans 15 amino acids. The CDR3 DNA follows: TGCGCCAGCAGCCCAACTTTTCGACAGGCTAGTGAGCAGTTCTTC. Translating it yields CASSPTFRQASEQFF.

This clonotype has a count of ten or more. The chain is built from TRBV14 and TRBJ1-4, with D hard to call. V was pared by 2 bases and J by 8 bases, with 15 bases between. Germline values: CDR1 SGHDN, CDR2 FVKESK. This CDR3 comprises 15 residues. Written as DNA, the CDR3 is TGTGCCAGCAGCCAACAATTTGGGGTCGGCGAAAAACTGTTTTTT. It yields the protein CASSQQFGVGEKLFF.

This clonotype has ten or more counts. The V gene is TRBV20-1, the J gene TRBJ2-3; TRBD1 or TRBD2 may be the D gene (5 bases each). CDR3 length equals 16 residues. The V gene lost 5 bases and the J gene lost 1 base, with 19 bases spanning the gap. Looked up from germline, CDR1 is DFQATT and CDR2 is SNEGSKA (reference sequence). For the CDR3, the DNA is TGCAGTGCTCCGCTAGGGACCCCGCGGGGCACAGATACGCAGTATTTT. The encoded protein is CSAPLGTPRGTDTQYF.

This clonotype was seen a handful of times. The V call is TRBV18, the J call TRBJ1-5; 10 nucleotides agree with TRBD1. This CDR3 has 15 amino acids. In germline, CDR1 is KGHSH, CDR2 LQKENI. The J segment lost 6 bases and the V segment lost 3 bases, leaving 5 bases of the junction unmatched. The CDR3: CASSPPGQGFQPQHF. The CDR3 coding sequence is TGTGCCAGCTCACCTCCGGGACAGGGGTTTCAGCCCCAGCATTTT. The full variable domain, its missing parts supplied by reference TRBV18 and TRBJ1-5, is NAGVMQNPRHLVRRRGQEARLRCSPMKGHSHVYWYRQLPEEGLKFMVYLQKENIIDESGMPKERFSAEFPKEGPSILRIQQVVRGDSAAYFCASSPPGQGFQPQHFGDGTRLSIL.

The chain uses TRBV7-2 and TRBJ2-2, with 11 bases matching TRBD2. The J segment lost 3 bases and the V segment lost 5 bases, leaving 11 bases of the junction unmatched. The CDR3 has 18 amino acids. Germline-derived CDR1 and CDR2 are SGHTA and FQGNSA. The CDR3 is CASSPGGSGRADTGELFF. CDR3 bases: TGTGCCAGCAGCCCCGGTGGTAGCGGGAGGGCCGACACCGGGGAGCTGTTTTTT.

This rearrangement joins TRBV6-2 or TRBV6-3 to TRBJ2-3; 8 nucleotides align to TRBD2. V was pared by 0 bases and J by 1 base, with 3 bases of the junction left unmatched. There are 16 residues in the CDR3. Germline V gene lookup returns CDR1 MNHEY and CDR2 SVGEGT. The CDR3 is CASSYSSGRRTDTQYF. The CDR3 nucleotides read TGTGCCAGCAGTTACTCGAGCGGGAGACGCACAGATACGCAGTATTTT.

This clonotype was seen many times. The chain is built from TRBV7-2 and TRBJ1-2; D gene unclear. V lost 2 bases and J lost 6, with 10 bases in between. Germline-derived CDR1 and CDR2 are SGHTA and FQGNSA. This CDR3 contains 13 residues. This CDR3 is CASSLSGYHGYTF. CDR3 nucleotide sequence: TGTGCCAGCAGCTTATCGGGGTACCATGGCTACACCTTC.

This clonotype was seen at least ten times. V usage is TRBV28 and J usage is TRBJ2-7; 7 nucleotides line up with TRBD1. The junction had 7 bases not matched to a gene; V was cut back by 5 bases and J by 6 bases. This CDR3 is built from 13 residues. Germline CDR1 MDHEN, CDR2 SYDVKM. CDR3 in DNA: TGTGCCAGCAGTCCCCCCGGACAGGCCGAGCAGTACTTC. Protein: CASSPPGQAEQYF.

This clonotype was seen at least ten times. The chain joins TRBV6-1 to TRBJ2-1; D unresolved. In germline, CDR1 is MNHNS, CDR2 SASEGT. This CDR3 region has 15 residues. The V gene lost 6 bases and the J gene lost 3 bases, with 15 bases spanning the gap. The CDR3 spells CASRTRTVDYNEQFF. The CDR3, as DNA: TGTGCCAGCAGGACCCGGACGGTCGACTACAATGAGCAGTTCTTC.

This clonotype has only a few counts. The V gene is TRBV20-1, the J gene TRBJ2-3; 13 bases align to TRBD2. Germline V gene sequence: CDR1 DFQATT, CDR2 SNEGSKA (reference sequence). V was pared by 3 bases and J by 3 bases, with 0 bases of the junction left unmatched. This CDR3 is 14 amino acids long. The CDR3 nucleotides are TGCAGTGCTAGGGGACTAGCGGGGACAGATACGCAGTATTTT. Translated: CSARGLAGTDTQYF.

The CDR3 protein is CASPPSAGGRFSYNEQFF. The CDR3 nucleotides read TGTGCCAGCCCGCCCTCGGCGGGAGGGAGGTTCTCCTACAATGAGCAGTTCTTC. The chain joins TRBV28 to TRBJ2-1; 9 positions match TRBD2. The CDR3 is 18 residues long. Trimming at V came to 8 bases and at J to 0 bases, leaving 14 bases not matched to a gene. Germline assignment: CDR1 MDHEN and CDR2 SYDVKM.

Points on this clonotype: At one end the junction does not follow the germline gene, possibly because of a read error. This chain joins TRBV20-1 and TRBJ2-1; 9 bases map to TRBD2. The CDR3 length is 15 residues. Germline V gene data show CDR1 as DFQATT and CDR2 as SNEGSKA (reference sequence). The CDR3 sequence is CSAREAAGGHNEQSF. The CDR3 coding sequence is TGCAGTGCTAGAGAAGCGGCGGGAGGGCACAATGAGCAGTCCTTC.

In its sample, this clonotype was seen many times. CDR3 DNA sequence: TGTGCCAGCAGCCCCCGAGGGGTGGAAAAACTGTTTTTT. Translation: CASSPRGVEKLFF. The V call is TRBV7-2, the J call TRBJ1-4, with D possibly being TRBD1 (5 bases). Trimming left V 5 bases short and J 8 bases short, with 12 bases between. Per germline, CDR1 SGHTA and CDR2 FQGNSA. CDR3 length equals 13 residues.

This CDR3 is CASSGQGRLNEQFF. CDR3 DNA sequence: TGTGCCAGTAGTGGCCAGGGGAGACTAAATGAGCAGTTCTTC. The chain has TRBV19 and TRBJ2-1; the D gene is possibly TRBD1 (6 bases). This CDR3 has 14 amino acids. CDR1 LNHDA and CDR2 SQIVND come from the germline V gene (reference sequence). V lost 5 bases to trimming and J lost 7 bases, with 15 bases between them.

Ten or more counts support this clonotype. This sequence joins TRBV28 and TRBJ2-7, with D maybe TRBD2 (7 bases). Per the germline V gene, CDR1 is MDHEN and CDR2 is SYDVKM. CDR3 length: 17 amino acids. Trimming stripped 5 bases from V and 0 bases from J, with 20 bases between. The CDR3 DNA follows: TGTGCCAGCAGTAGGGGGGGGGCAGCGGGCAACTCCTACGAGCAGTACTTC. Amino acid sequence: CASSRGGAAGNSYEQYF.

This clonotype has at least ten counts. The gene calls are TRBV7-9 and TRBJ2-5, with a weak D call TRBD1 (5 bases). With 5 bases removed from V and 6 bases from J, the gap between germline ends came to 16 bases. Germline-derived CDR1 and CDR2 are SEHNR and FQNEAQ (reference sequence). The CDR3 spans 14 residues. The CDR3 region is CASSENRFWQTQYF. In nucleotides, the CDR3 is TGTGCCAGCAGCGAAAACAGGTTCTGGCAGACCCAGTACTTC.

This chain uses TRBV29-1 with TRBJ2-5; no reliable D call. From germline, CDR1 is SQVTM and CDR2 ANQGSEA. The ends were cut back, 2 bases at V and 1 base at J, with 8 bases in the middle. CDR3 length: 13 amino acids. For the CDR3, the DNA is TGCAGCGTTGAAAGTCTCGCCCAAGAGACCCAGTACTTC. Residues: CSVESLAQETQYF.

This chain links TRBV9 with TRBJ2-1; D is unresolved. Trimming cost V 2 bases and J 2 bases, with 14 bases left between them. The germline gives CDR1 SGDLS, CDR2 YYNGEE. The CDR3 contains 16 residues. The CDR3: CASSVAGLGTYNEQFF. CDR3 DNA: TGTGCCAGCAGCGTCGCTGGCCTAGGAACCTACAATGAGCAGTTCTTC.

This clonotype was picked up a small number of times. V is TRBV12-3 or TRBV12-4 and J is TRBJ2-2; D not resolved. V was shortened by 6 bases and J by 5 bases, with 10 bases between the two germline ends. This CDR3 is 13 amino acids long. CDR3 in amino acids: CASRTPPTGELFF. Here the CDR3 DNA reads TGTGCCAGCAGAACTCCTCCGACCGGGGAGCTGTTTTTT.